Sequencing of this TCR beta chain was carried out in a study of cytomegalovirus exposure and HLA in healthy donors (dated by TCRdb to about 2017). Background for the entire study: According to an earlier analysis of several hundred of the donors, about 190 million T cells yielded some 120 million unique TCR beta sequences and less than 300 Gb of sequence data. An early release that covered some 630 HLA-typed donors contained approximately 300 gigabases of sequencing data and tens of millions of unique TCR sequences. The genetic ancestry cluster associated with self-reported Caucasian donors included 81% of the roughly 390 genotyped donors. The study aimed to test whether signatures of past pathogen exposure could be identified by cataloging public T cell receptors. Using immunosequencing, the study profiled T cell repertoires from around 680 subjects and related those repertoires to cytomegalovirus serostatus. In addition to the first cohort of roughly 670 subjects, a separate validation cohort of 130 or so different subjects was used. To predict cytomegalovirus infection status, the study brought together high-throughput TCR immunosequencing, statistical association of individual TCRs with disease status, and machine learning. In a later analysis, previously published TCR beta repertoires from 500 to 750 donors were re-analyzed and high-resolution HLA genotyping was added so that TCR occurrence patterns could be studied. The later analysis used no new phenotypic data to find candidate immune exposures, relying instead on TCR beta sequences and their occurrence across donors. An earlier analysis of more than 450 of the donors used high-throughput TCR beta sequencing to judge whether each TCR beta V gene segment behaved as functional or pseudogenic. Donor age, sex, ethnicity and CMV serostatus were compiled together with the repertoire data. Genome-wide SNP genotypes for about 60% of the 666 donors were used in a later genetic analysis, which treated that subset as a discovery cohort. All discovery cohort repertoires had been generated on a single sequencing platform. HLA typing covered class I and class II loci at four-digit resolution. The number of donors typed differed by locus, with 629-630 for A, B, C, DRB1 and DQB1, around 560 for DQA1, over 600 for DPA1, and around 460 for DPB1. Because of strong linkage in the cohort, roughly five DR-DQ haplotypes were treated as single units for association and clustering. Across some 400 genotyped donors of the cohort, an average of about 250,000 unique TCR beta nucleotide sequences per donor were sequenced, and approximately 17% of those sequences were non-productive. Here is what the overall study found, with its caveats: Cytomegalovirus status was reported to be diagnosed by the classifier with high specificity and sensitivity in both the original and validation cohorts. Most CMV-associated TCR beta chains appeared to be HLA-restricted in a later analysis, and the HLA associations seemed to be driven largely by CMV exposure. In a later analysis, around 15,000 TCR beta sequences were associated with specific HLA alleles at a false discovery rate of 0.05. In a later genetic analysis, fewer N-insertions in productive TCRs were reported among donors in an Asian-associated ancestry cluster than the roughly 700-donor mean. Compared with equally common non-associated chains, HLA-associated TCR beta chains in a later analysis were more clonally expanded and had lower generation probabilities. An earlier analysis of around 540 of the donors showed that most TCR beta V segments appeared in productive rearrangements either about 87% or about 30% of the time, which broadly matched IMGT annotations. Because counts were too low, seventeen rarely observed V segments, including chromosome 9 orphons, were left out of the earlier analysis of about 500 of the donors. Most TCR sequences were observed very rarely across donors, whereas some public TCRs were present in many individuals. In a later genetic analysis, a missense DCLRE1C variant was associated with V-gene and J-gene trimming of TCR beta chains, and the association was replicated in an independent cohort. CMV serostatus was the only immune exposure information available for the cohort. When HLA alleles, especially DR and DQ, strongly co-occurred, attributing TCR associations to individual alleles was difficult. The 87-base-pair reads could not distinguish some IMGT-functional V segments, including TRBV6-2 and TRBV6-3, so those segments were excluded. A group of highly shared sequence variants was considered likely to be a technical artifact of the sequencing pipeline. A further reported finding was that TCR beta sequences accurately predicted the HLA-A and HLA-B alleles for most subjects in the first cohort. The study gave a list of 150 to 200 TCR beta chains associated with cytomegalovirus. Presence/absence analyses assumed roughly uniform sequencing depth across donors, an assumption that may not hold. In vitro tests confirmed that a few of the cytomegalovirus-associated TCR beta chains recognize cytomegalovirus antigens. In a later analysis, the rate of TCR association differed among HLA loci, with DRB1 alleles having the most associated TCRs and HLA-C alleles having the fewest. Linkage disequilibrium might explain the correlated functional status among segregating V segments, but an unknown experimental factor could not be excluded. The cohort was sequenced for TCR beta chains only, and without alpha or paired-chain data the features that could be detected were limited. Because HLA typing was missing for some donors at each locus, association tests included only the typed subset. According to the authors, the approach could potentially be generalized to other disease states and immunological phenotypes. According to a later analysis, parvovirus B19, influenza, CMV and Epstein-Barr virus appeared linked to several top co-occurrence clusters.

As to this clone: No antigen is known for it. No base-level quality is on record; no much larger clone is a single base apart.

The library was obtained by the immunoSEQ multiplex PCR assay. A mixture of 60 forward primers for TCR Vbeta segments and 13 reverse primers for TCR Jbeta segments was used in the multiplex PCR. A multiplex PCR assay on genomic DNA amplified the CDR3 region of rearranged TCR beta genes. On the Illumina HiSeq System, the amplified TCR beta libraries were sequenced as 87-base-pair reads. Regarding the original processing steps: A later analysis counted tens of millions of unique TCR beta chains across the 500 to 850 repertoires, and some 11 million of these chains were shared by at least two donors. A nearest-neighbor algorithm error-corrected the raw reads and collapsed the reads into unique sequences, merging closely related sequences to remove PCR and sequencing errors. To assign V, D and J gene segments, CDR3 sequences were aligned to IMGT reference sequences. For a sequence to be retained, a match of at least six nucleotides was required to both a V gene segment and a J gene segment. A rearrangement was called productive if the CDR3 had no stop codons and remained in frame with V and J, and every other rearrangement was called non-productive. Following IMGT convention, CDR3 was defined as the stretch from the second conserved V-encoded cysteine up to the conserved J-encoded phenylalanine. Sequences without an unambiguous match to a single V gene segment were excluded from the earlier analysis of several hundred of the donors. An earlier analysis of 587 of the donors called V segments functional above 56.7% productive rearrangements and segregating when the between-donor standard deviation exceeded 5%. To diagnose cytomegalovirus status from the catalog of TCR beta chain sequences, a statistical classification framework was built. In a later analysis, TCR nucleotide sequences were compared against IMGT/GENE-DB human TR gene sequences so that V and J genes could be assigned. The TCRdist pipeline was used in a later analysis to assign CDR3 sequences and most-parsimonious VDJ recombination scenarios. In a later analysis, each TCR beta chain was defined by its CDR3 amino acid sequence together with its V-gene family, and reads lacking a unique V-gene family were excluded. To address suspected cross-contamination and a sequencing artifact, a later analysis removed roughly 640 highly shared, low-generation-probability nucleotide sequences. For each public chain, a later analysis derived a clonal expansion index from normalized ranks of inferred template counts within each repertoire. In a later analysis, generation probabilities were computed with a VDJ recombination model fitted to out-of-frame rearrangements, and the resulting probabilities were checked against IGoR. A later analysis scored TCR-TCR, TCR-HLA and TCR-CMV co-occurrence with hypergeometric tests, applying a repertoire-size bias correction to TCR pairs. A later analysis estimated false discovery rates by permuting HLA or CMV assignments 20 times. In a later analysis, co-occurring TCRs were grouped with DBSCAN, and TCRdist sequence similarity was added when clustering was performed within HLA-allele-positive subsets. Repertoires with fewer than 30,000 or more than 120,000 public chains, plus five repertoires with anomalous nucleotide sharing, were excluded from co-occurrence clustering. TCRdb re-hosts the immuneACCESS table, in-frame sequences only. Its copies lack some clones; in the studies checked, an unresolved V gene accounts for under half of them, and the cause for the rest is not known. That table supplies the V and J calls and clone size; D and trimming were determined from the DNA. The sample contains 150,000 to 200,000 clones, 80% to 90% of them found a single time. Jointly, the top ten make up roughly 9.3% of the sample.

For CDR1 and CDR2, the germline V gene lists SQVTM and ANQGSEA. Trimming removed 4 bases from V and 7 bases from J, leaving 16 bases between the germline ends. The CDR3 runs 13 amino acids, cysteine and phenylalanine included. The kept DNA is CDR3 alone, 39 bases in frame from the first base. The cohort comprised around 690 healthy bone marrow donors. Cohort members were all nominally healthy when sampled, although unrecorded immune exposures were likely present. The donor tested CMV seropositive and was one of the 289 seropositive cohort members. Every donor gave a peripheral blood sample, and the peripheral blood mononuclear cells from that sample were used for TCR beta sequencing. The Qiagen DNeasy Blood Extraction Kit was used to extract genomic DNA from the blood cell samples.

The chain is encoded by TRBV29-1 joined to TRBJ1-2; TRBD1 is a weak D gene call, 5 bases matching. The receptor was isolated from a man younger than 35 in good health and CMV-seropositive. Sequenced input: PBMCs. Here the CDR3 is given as CSVGEGRAAGYTF. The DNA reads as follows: TGCAGCGTTGGAGAGGGCAGGGCAGCTGGCTACACCTTC.